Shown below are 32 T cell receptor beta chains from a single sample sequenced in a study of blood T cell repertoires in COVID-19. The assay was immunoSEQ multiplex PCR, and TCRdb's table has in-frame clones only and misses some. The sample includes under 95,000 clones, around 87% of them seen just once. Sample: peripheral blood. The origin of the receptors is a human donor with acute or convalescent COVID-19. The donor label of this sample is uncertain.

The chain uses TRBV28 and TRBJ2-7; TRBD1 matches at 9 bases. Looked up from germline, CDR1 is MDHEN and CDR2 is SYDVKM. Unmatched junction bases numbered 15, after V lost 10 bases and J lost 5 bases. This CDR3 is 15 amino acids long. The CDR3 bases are TGTGCCACCAATATTTACCGGGACAGGGCCCACGAGCAGTACTTC. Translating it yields CATNIYRDRAHEQYF.

CDR3: CAISESDRRDEKLFF. DNA of the CDR3: TGTGCCATCAGTGAGTCGGACAGGAGAGATGAAAAACTGTTTTTT. This chain uses TRBV10-3 with TRBJ1-4, with 7 bases aligning to TRBD1. The germline V gene encodes CDR1 ENHRY and CDR2 SYGVKD. Trimming at V came to 0 bases and at J to 6 bases, leaving 4 bases not matched to a gene. This CDR3 comprises 15 residues.

In DNA form, the CDR3 reads TGTGCCAGTAGTACCCCCGACAGGGGACGTCAGCCCCAGCATTTT. The encoded protein is CASSTPDRGRQPQHF. The chain recombines TRBV19 with TRBJ1-5; 8 nucleotides agree with TRBD1. The CDR3 has 15 amino acids. The trim removed 4 bases at V and 6 bases at J, leaving 8 bases unmatched. CDR1 is LNHDA, CDR2 SQIVND, per germline (reference sequence).

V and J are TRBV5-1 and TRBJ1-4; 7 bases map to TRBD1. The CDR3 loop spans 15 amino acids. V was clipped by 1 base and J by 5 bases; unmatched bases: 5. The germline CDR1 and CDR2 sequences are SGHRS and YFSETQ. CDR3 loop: CASSLRGTENEKLFF. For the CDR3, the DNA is TGCGCCAGCAGCTTGAGGGGGACAGAAAATGAAAAACTGTTTTTT.

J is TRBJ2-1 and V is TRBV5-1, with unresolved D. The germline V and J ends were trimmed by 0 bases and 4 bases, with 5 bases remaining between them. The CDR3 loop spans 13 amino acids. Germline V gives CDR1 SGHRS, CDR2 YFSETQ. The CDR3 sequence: CASSLGQYNEQFF. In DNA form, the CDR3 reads TGCGCCAGCAGCTTGGGACAATACAATGAGCAGTTCTTC.

The CDR3 is CASSLLGDIRNIQYF. CDR3 bases: TGCGCCAGCAGCTTATTAGGGGATATAAGAAACATTCAGTACTTC. This chain joins TRBV5-1 and TRBJ2-4; a possible D gene is TRBD1 (5 bases). From germline, CDR1 is SGHRS and CDR2 YFSETQ. Trimming left V 2 bases short and J 6 bases short, with 15 bases between. The CDR3 totals 15 residues.

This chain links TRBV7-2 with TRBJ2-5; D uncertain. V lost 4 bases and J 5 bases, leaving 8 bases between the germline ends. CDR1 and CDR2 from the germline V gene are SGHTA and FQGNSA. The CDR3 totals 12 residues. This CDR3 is CASSSTRETQYF. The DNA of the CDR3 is TGTGCCAGCAGCTCCACGAGGGAGACCCAGTACTTC.

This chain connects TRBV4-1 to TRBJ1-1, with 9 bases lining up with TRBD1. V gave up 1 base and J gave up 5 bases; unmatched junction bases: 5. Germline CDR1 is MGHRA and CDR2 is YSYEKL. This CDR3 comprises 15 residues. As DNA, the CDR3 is TGCGCCAGCAGCCAAGTAGACAGGGGGGGAACTGAAGCTTTCTTT. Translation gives CASSQVDRGGTEAFF.

The CDR3 sequence: CASRLRGNTIYF. CDR3 bases: TGTGCCAGCAGACTCCGTGGAAACACCATATATTTT. The chain carries TRBV12-3 or TRBV12-4 and TRBJ1-3; D is ambiguous. The CDR3 length is 12 residues. V shed 6 bases and J shed 3 bases, with 6 bases lying between them.

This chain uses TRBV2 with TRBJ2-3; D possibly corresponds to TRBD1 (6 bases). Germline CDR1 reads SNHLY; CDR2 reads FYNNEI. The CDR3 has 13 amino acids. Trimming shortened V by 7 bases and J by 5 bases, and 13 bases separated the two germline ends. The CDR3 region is CASTIVRGDTQYF. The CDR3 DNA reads TGTGCCAGCACCATAGTCAGGGGAGATACGCAGTATTTT.

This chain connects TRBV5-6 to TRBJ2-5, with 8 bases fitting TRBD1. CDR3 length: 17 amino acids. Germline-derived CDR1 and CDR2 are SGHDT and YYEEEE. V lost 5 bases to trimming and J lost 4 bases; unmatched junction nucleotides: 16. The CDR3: CASRKTGAVRLRETQYF. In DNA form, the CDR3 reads TGTGCCAGCAGAAAGACAGGGGCTGTTCGTTTGCGAGAGACCCAGTACTTC. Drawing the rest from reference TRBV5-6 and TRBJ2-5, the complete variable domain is DAGVTQSPTHLIKTRGQQVTLRCSPKSGHDTVSWYQQALGQGPQFIFQYYEEEERQRGNFPDRFSGHQFPNYSSELNVNALLLGDSALYLCASRKTGAVRLRETQYFGPGTRLLVL.

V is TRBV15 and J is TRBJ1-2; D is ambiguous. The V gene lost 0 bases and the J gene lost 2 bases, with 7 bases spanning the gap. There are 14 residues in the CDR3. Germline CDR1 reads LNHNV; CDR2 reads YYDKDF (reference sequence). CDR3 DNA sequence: TGTGCCACCAGCAGAGATCAACAGAACTATGGCTACACCTTC. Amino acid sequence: CATSRDQQNYGYTF.

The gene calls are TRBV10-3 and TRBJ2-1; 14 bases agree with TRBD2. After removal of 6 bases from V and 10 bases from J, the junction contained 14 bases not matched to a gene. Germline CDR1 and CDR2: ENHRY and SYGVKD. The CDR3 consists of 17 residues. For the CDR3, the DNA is TGTGCCATCAGCCCTCTCACGACTAGCGGGGGGGCAAGGGAGCAGTTCTTC. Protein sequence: CAISPLTTSGGAREQFF.

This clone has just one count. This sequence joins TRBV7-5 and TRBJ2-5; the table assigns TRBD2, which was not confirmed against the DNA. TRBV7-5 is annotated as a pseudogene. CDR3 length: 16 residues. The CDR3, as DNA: TGTGCCAGAAGCTCGAGGACTAGCGGGGGGGAAGAGACCCAGTACTTC. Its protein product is CARSSRTSGGEETQYF.

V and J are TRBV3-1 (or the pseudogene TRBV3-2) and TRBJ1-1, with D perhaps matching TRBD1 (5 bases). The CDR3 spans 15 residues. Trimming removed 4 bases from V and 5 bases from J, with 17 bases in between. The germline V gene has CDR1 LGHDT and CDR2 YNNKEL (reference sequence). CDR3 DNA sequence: TGTGCCAGCAGCCCCTGGGTAGGGGAAGGTACTGAAGCTTTCTTT. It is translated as CASSPWVGEGTEAFF.

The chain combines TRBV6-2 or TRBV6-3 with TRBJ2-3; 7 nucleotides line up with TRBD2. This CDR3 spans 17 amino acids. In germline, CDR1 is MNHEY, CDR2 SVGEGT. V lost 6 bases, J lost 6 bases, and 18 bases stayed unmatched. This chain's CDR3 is CASSSYSDERGRDTQYF. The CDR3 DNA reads TGTGCCAGCAGCAGTTATAGCGACGAGCGGGGAAGGGATACGCAGTATTTT.

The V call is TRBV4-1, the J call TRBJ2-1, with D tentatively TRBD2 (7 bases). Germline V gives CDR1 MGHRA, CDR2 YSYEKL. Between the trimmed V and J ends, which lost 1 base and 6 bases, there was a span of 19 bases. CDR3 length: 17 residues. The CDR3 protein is CASSQVRPGGGLNEQFF. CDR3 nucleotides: TGCGCCAGCAGCCAAGTCCGGCCGGGCGGGGGCCTCAATGAGCAGTTCTTC.

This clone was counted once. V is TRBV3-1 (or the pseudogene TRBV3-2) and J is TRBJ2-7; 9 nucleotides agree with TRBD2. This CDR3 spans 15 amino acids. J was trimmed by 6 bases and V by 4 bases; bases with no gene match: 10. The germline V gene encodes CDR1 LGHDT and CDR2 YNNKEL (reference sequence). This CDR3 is CASSPRGGRGIEQYF. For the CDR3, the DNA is TGTGCCAGCAGCCCGCGGGGGGGGCGCGGGATCGAGCAGTACTTC.

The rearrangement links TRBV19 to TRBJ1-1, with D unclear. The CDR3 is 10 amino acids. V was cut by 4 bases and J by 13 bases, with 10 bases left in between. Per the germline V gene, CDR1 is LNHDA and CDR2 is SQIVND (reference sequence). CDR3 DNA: TGTGCCAGTAGTACCTATCAAGTTTTCTTT. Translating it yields CASSTYQVFF. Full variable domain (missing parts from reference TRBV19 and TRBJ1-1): DGGITQSPKYLFRKEGQNVTLSCEQNLNHDAMYWYRQDPGQGLRLIYYSQIVNDFQKGDIAEGYSVSREKKESFPLTVTSAQKNPTAFYLCASSTYQVFFGQGTRLTVV.

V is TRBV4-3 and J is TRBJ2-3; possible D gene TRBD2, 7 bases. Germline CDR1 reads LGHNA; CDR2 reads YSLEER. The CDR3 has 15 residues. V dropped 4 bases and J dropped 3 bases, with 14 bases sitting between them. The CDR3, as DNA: TGCGCCAGCAGCCTCGTACAGGGAGGGACAGATACGCAGTATTTT. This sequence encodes CASSLVQGGTDTQYF.

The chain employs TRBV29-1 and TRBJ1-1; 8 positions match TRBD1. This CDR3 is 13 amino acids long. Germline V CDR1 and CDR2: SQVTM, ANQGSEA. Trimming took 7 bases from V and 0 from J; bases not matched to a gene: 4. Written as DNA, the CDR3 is TGCAGCGCCGAGGGACAGGTGAACACTGAAGCTTTCTTT. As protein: CSAEGQVNTEAFF. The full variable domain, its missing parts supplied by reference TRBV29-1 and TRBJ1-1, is SAVISQKPSRDICQRGTSLTIQCQVDSQVTMMFWYRQQPGQSLTLIATANQGSEATYESGFVIDKFPISRPNLTFSTLTVSNMSPEDSSIYLCSAEGQVNTEAFFGQGTRLTVV.

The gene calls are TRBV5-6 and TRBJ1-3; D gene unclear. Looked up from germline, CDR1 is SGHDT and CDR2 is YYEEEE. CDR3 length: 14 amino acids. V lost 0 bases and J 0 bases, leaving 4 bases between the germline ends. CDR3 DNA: TGTGCCAGCAGCTTGGTTAGCTCTGGAAACACCATATATTTT. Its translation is CASSLVSSGNTIYF.

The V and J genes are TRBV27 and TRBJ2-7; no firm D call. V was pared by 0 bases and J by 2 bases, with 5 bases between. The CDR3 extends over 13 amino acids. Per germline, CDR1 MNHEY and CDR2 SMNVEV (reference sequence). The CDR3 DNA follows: TGTGCCAGCAGTTTATCTAGCACCTACGAGCAGTACTTC. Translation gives CASSLSSTYEQYF.

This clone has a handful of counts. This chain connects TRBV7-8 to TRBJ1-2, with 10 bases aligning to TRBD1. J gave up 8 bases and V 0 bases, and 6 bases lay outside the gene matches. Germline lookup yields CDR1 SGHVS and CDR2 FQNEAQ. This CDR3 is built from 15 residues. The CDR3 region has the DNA TGTGCCAGCAGCTTAGCTCCGGGACAGGGGTACGGCTACACCTTC. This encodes CASSLAPGQGYGYTF.

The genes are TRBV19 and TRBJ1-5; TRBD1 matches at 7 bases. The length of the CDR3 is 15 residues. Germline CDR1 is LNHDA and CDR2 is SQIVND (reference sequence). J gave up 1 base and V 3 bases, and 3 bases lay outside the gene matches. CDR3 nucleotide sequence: TGTGCCAGTAGTATCGTGGGACAGAGCAATCAGCCCCAGCATTTT. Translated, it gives CASSIVGQSNQPQHF.

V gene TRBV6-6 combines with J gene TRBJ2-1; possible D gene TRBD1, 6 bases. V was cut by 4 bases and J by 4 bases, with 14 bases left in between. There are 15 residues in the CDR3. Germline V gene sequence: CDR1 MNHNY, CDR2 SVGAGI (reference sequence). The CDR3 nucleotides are TGTGCCAGCAGTTCTGGGGGCCGGGCTTACAATGAGCAGTTCTTC. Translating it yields CASSSGGRAYNEQFF.

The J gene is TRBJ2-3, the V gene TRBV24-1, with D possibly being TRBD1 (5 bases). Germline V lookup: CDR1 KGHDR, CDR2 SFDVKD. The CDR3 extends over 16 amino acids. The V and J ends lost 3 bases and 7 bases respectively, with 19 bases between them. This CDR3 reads CATSDSAGKTIYTQYF. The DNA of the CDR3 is TGTGCCACCAGTGATAGTGCAGGGAAAACGATCTATACGCAGTATTTT.

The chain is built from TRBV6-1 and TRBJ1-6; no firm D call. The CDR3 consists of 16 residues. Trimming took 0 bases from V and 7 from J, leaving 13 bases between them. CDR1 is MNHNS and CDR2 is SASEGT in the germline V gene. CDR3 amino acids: CASSEATSWANSPLHF. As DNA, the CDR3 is TGTGCCAGCAGTGAAGCGACATCTTGGGCGAATTCACCCCTCCACTTT.

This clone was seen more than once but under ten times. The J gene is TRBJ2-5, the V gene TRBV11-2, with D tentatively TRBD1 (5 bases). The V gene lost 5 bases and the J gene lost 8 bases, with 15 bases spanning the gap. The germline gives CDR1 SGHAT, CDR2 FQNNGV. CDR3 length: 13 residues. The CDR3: CASSRGASGTQYF. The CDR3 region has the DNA TGTGCCAGCAGCCGTGGGGCATCTGGCACCCAGTACTTC.

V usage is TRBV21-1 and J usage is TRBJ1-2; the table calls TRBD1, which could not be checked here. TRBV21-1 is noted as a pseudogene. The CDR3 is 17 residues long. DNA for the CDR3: TGTGCCAGCAGCGAATGGGGGACAGGGCCACCTAACTATGGCTACACCTTC. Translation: CASSEWGTGPPNYGYTF.

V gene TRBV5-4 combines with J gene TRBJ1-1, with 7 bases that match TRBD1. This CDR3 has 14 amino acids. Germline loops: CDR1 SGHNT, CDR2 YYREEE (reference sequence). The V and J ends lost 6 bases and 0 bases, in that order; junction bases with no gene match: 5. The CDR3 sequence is CASTRQGMNTEAFF. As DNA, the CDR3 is TGTGCCAGCACCCGACAGGGCATGAACACTGAAGCTTTCTTT. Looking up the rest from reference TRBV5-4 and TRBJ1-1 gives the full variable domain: ETGVTQSPTHLIKTRGQQVTLRCSSQSGHNTVSWYQQALGQGPQFIFQYYREEENGRGNFPPRFSGLQFPNYSSELNVNALELDDSALYLCASTRQGMNTEAFFGQGTRLTVV.

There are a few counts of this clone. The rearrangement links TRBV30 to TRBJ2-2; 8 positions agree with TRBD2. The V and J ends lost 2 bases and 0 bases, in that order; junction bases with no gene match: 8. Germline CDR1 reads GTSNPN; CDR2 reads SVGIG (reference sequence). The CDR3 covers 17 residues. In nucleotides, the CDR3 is TGTGCCTGGAGTCGGATGATAGCGGGGACGAACACCGGGGAGCTGTTTTTT. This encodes CAWSRMIAGTNTGELFF. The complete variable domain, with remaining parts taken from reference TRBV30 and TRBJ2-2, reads SQTIHQWPATLVQPVGSPLSLECTVEGTSNPNLYWYRQAAGRGLQLLFYSVGIGQISSEVPQNLSASRPQDRQFILSSKKLLLSDSGFYLCAWSRMIAGTNTGELFFGEGSRLTVL.